The clone carrying this T cell receptor (beta chain) has more than one count but fewer than ten. The antigen is undetermined. The data originate from a study of CD8 T cells in ankylosing spondylitis. Study-wide findings and caveats: Certain motif variants had earlier been reported in reactive arthritis synovial fluid and blood. Reported data indicate significant enrichment of disease-linked clones within matched ankylosing spondylitis synovial fluid. Within peripheral blood, clones linked to disease were CD8+ and relatively rare. Ankylosing spondylitis blood appeared to be characterized by a TCR beta motif of under 10 highly homologous variants.

Generation of TCR beta libraries employed quantitative 5'-RACE incorporating molecular barcodes. Via MiXCR, TCRdb re-called the 5' RACE reads, giving one row per CDR3 protein. The sample carries some 330,000 distinct CDR3 sequences, 7.5% to 9% recorded once. V was cut by 4 bases and J by 2 bases, with 15 bases left in between. The germline V gene encodes CDR1 LGHDT and CDR2 YNNKEL (reference sequence). The CDR3 sequence is 16 residues long. The sample taken for sequencing was blood, either unsorted or a sorted T cell fraction (not recorded which). The receptor comes from a male donor with ankylosing spondylitis. The V gene is TRBV3-1, the J gene TRBJ1-3; D remains unclear. The CDR3 reads CASSLPYAAAGNTIYF. For the CDR3, the DNA is TGTGCCAGCAGCCTCCCCTATGCCGCCGCTGGAAACACCATATATTTT.